These 30 T cell receptor beta chains came from one sample sequenced in a study of radiation and T cells in renal cell carcinoma. Time point specified: baseline pretreatment blood. Treatment: 15 Gy SBRT to primary tumor, nephrectomy 4 weeks later. Produced via immunoSEQ multiplex PCR; TCRdb's table is partial and in-frame only. The data contain approximately 150,000 clones, around four fifths of them seen just once; the ten biggest clones take up approximately 24%. The source was blood, collected from a patient whose treatment included radiotherapy and nephrectomy. The receptors here all came from a woman aged 50 to 60 with renal cell carcinoma.

This clone was detected many times. The rearrangement uses TRBV30 and TRBJ2-3; D might be TRBD2 (6 bases). Germline values: CDR1 GTSNPN, CDR2 SVGIG (reference sequence). This CDR3 has 13 amino acids. V lost 4 bases and J lost 2, with 10 bases in between. The DNA of the CDR3 is TGTGCCTGGAAGGCTAGCGCCACAGATACGCAGTATTTT. Residues: CAWKASATDTQYF.

This chain connects TRBV6-5 to TRBJ2-1; 8 nucleotides align to TRBD2. The CDR3 runs 16 residues. V trimming: 2 bases; J trimming: 8 bases; junction bases outside the gene matches: 11. From germline, CDR1 is MNHEY and CDR2 SVGAGI. Here the CDR3 reads CASSYTDSGILDEQFF. CDR3 nucleotides: TGTGCCAGCAGTTACACAGATAGCGGGATCCTGGATGAGCAGTTCTTC.

The chain links TRBV13 to TRBJ2-1, with no clear D. With 5 bases removed from V and 4 bases from J, the gap between germline ends came to 6 bases. The length of the CDR3 is 12 residues. The germline CDR1 and CDR2 sequences are PRHDT and FYEKMQ (reference sequence). CDR3 DNA sequence: TGTGCCAGCAGCGGCAGATACAATGAGCAGTTCTTC. Protein sequence: CASSGRYNEQFF.

The V gene is TRBV7-2, the J gene TRBJ1-1; D gene uncertain. V was shortened by 3 bases and J by 1 base, with 6 bases between the two germline ends. The germline V gene has CDR1 SGHTA and CDR2 FQGNSA. This CDR3 has 13 residues. The CDR3: CASSFGENTEAFF. The CDR3 nucleotides are TGTGCCAGCAGCTTTGGTGAGAACACTGAAGCTTTCTTT. Drawing the rest from reference TRBV7-2 and TRBJ1-1, the complete variable domain is GAGVSQSPSNKVTEKGKDVELRCDPISGHTALYWYRQSLGQGLEFLIYFQGNSAPDKSGLPSDRFSAERTGGSVSTLTIQRTQQEDSAVYLCASSFGENTEAFFGQGTRLTVV.

As to this clone: Other DNA sequences in this sample translate to the same CDR3. The rearrangement links TRBV6-1 to TRBJ1-5; TRBD1 might be the D (6 bases). The length of the CDR3 is 16 residues. Germline-derived CDR1 and CDR2 are MNHNS and SASEGT. V shed 2 bases and J shed 1 base, with 12 bases lying between them. This CDR3 reads CASSERGGASNQPQHF. CDR3 coding DNA: TGTGCCAGCAGTGAAAGGGGGGGCGCCAGCAATCAGCCCCAGCATTTT.

The CDR3 is CASSLGGGVYYNEQFF. CDR3 bases: TGTGCCAGCAGTTTAGGTGGCGGGGTATACTACAATGAGCAGTTCTTC. This chain joins TRBV27 and TRBJ2-1; D is perhaps TRBD2 (6 bases). The germline CDR1 and CDR2 sequences are MNHEY and SMNVEV (reference sequence). Trimming took 2 bases from V and 3 from J, leaving 14 bases between them. The CDR3 runs to 16 residues.

V is TRBV5-1 and J is TRBJ2-2; 7 bases agree with TRBD1. Germline V gene data show CDR1 as SGHRS and CDR2 as YFSETQ. CDR3 size: 14 residues. V trimming: 0 bases; J trimming: 4 bases; junction bases outside the gene matches: 0. The CDR3 loop reads CASSLGQGTGELFF. The CDR3 nucleotides are TGCGCCAGCAGCTTGGGACAGGGCACCGGGGAGCTGTTTTTT. Together with reference TRBV5-1 and TRBJ2-2, the CDR3 gives the full variable domain: KAGVTQTPRYLIKTRGQQVTLSCSPISGHRSVSWYQQTPGQGLQFLFEYFSETQRNKGNFPGRFSGRQFSNSRSEMNVSTLELGDSALYLCASSLGQGTGELFFGEGSRLTVL.

The chain carries TRBV5-6 and TRBJ2-5, with D maybe TRBD2 (6 bases). This CDR3 region has 14 residues. Per germline, CDR1 SGHDT and CDR2 YYEEEE. V gave up 1 base and J gave up 2 bases, with 9 bases separating them. The CDR3 region has the DNA TGTGCCAGCAGCTTGTCGGGGGAACAAGAGACCCAGTACTTC. Translated, it gives CASSLSGEQETQYF.

This chain joins TRBV5-1 and TRBJ2-7; 7 bases line up with TRBD1. V trimming: 7 bases; J trimming: 3 bases; junction bases outside the gene matches: 16. Germline V gene sequence: CDR1 SGHRS, CDR2 YFSETQ. This CDR3 has 16 amino acids. The DNA for the CDR3 is TGCGCCAGCTCAAGATCGATGAGAGACAGGGTCTACGAGCAGTACTTC. Translating gives CASSRSMRDRVYEQYF.

The chain employs TRBV5-6 and TRBJ2-2; D perhaps matches TRBD1 (6 bases). The V end was cut by 4 bases, the J end by 0 bases, with 10 bases between. This CDR3 comprises 15 residues. CDR1 is SGHDT and CDR2 is YYEEEE in the germline V gene. The CDR3 region is CASSRQGSNTGELFF. The CDR3 DNA reads as TGTGCCAGCAGCCGCCAGGGGTCGAACACCGGGGAGCTGTTTTTT.

This clone was seen a handful of times. This sequence joins TRBV29-1 and TRBJ1-3; no definite D call. The CDR3 sequence is 13 residues long. V was shortened by 0 bases and J by 0 bases, with 3 bases between the two germline ends. Germline V lookup: CDR1 SQVTM, CDR2 ANQGSEA. This CDR3 reads CSVEEYSGNTIYF. The CDR3 DNA follows: TGCAGCGTTGAAGAGTACTCTGGAAACACCATATATTTT. The full variable domain, its missing parts supplied by reference TRBV29-1 and TRBJ1-3, is SAVISQKPSRDICQRGTSLTIQCQVDSQVTMMFWYRQQPGQSLTLIATANQGSEATYESGFVIDKFPISRPNLTFSTLTVSNMSPEDSSIYLCSVEEYSGNTIYFGEGSWLTVV.

This chain connects TRBV6-5 to TRBJ2-2; the D gene could be TRBD1 or TRBD2 (5 bases each). Trimming shortened V by 5 bases and J by 3 bases, and 13 bases separated the two germline ends. CDR3 length: 15 residues. Germline CDR1 is MNHEY and CDR2 is SVGAGI. The CDR3 loop reads CASSAGTSYTGELFF. The CDR3 DNA is TGTGCCAGCAGTGCCGGGACCTCGTACACCGGGGAGCTGTTTTTT.

The chain joins TRBV6-1 to TRBJ2-7; D not certain. Trimming removed 3 bases from V and 2 bases from J, with 8 bases in between. Germline lookup yields CDR1 MNHNS and CDR2 SASEGT. The CDR3 extends over 13 amino acids. Written as DNA, the CDR3 is TGTGCCAGCAGTGACAACAGACCCTACGAGCAGTACTTC. Its translation is CASSDNRPYEQYF.

The J gene is TRBJ2-5, the V gene TRBV10-3; perhaps TRBD1 as D (7 bases). The CDR3 loop spans 16 amino acids. Trimming pared 0 bases from V and 1 base from J, leaving 12 bases between. CDR1 is ENHRY, CDR2 SYGVKD, per germline. The CDR3 reads CAISESDREVQETQYF. The CDR3 nucleotides read TGTGCCATCAGTGAGTCCGACAGGGAGGTCCAAGAGACCCAGTACTTC.

This clone was detected only once. V is TRBV5-1 and J is TRBJ2-7; 13 positions agree with TRBD2. Losses at the gene ends were 0 bases for V and 0 bases for J; bases not matched to a gene: 6. Germline V gives CDR1 SGHRS, CDR2 YFSETQ. The CDR3 is 18 residues long. The CDR3, as DNA: TGCGCCAGCAGCTTGGAGACTAGCGGGAGGTCAACCTCCTACGAGCAGTACTTC. Amino acid sequence: CASSLETSGRSTSYEQYF.

This clone occurred once. The chain combines TRBV5-1 with TRBJ1-1; D remains ambiguous. The CDR3 extends over 15 amino acids. V was trimmed by 0 bases and J by 2 bases, leaving 11 bases between them. Germline-derived CDR1 and CDR2 are SGHRS and YFSETQ. The CDR3 region has the DNA TGCGCCAGCAGCTTGGTGGAAGGCGCCAACACTGAAGCTTTCTTT. Translating gives CASSLVEGANTEAFF.

The chain carries TRBV5-1 and TRBJ1-5, with 7 bases lining up with TRBD1. CDR3 length: 15 amino acids. V shed 0 bases, J shed 3 bases, and the junction held 3 bases outside the gene matches. CDR1 SGHRS and CDR2 YFSETQ come from the germline V gene. The CDR3 sequence: CASSLGGGNNQPQHF. The CDR3 region has the DNA TGCGCCAGCAGCTTGGGAGGGGGCAACAATCAGCCCCAGCATTTT.

The chain carries TRBV9 and TRBJ2-5, with 10 positions matching TRBD1. CDR3 length: 15 amino acids. V dropped 2 bases and J dropped 5; count of bases not matched to a gene: 6. CDR1 and CDR2 from the germline V gene are SGDLS and YYNGEE. The CDR3: CASSVAGQGMETQYF. The DNA of the CDR3 is TGTGCCAGCAGCGTGGCGGGACAGGGGATGGAGACCCAGTACTTC.

The rearrangement uses TRBV29-1 and TRBJ1-1; TRBD1 might be the D (5 bases). Germline CDR1 SQVTM, CDR2 ANQGSEA. The V gene lost 3 bases and the J gene lost 7 bases, with 9 bases spanning the gap. This CDR3 region has 11 residues. CDR3 DNA: TGCAGCGTTGACGCAGGGAGTGAAGCTTTCTTT. Protein sequence: CSVDAGSEAFF.

V is TRBV2 and J is TRBJ1-2; maybe TRBD1 (5 bases). The V gene's germline CDR1 is SNHLY and CDR2 FYNNEI. The CDR3 extends over 14 amino acids. V lost 4 bases and J lost 5, with 14 bases in between. CDR3 loop: CASSVAGREYGYTF. Written as DNA, the CDR3 is TGTGCCAGCAGTGTTGCGGGGCGGGAGTATGGCTACACCTTC.

The chain couples TRBV29-1 to TRBJ1-2; the D is unclear. Looked up from germline, CDR1 is SQVTM and CDR2 is ANQGSEA. This CDR3 region has 12 residues. Between the trimmed V and J ends, which lost 3 bases and 5 bases, there was a span of 10 bases. The CDR3 bases are TGCAGCGTTGAGGACCGTCGATATGGCTACACCTTC. It codes for CSVEDRRYGYTF.

J is TRBJ1-5 and V is TRBV28, with D possibly TRBD1 on 6 matching bases. This CDR3 contains 14 residues. V was trimmed by 6 bases and J by 3 bases, leaving 12 bases between them. Germline V CDR1 and CDR2: MDHEN, SYDVKM. For the CDR3, the DNA is TGTGCCAGCAGGAGCACAGGGTCCAATCAGCCCCAGCATTTT. This gives the protein CASRSTGSNQPQHF.

The rearrangement links TRBV4-3 to TRBJ2-1, with 7 nucleotides matching TRBD2. Per the germline V gene, CDR1 is LGHNA and CDR2 is YSLEER. The CDR3 is made up of 16 amino acids. J lost 5 bases, V lost 0 bases, and 7 bases had no gene match. This chain's CDR3 is CASSQDFLAEHNEQFF. The DNA for the CDR3 is TGCGCCAGCAGCCAAGATTTTCTAGCGGAGCACAATGAGCAGTTCTTC.

The V and J genes are TRBV9 and TRBJ1-3; D not resolved. The CDR3 sequence is 15 residues long. From germline, CDR1 is SGDLS and CDR2 YYNGEE. Trimming took 4 bases from V and 1 from J, leaving 12 bases between them. The CDR3 nucleotides read TGTGCCAGCAGCCCCACGCCAGAATCTGGAAACACCATATATTTT. It specifies CASSPTPESGNTIYF.

The J gene is TRBJ2-5, the V gene TRBV4-3; weak D call: TRBD2 (7 bases). Germline V gives CDR1 LGHNA, CDR2 YSLEER. This CDR3 is built from 16 residues. V lost 0 bases and J 5 bases, leaving 16 bases between the germline ends. CDR3 DNA sequence: TGCGCCAGCAGCCAAGATCCCCGGGGGGCGGCGGAGACCCAGTACTTC. This translates into CASSQDPRGAAETQYF.

The chain links TRBV5-4 to TRBJ1-2; weak D call: TRBD1 (5 bases). Germline CDR1 reads SGHNT; CDR2 reads YYREEE (reference sequence). The CDR3 has 14 residues. V lost 5 bases, J lost 8 bases, and 19 bases lay in between. The CDR3 loop is CASRTRGRRWGYTF. The CDR3, as DNA: TGTGCCAGCAGGACCCGGGGACGGAGGTGGGGCTACACCTTC.

This sequence joins TRBV28 and TRBJ1-1; 10 bases align to TRBD1. The CDR3 sequence is 16 residues long. V shed 5 bases and J 4 bases; nucleotides not matched to a gene: 10. CDR1 is MDHEN, CDR2 SYDVKM, per germline. The CDR3 nucleotides are TGTGCCAGCAGTCCTCGGACAGGGGGTTGGGGCACTGAAGCTTTCTTT. Translation: CASSPRTGGWGTEAFF.

The J gene is TRBJ2-7, the V gene TRBV4-3; no clear D. Germline V gene lookup returns CDR1 LGHNA and CDR2 YSLEER. V was trimmed by 8 bases and J by 1 base, leaving 12 bases between them. The CDR3 runs 13 residues. This CDR3 reads CASGVLGSYEQYF. CDR3 coding DNA: TGCGCCAGCGGTGTCTTAGGGTCCTACGAGCAGTACTTC.

This chain connects TRBV7-2 to TRBJ1-6; D might be TRBD1 (5 bases). The CDR3 covers 15 residues. CDR1 is SGHTA, CDR2 FQGNSA, per germline. V shed 4 bases and J shed 8 bases, with 15 bases lying between them. The CDR3 coding sequence is TGTGCCAGCAGCTCGCAGCTCCGGGGGGATTCACCCCTCCACTTT. Translating gives CASSSQLRGDSPLHF.

The sample holds one count of this clone. V is TRBV27 and J is TRBJ2-3; 13 bases map to TRBD2. Germline lookup yields CDR1 MNHEY and CDR2 SMNVEV (reference sequence). The ends lost 6 bases at V and 6 bases at J; junction bases unmatched: 9. The CDR3 covers 16 residues. CDR3 region: CASSTTSGGDQDTQYF. CDR3 nucleotide sequence: TGTGCCAGCAGCACAACTAGCGGGGGGGACCAGGATACGCAGTATTTT.